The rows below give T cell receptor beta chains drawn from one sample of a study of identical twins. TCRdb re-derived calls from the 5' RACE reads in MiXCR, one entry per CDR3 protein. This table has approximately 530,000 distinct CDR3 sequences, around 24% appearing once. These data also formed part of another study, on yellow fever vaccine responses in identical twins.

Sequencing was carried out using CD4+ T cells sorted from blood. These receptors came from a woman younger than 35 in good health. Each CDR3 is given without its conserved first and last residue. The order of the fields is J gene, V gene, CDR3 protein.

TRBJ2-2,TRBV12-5,ASGPATKGLAGGDTGELF
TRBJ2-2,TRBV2,ASSDGGPDTGELF
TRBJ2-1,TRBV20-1,SASGPQRSHEQF
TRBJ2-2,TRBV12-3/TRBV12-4,ASSPSGRVSTGELF
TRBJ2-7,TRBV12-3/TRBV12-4,ASSFLGAQGEQY
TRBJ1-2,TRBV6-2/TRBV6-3,ASRDLVDRGGYT
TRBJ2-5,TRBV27,ASRTSGNQETQY
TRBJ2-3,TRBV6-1,ASSGPFSTDTQY
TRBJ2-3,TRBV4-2,ASSQRVTGTSPDTQY
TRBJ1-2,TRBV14,ASSQVNAYYGYT
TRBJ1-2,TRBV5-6,ASSLARSYGYT
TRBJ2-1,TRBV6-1,ASRPTSGNLGYNEQF
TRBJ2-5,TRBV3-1,ASRQDRAGPETQY
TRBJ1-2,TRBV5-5,ASRTAGQGVRYT
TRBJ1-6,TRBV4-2,ASSPGGVGTGSPLH
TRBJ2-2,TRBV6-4,ASSAQSRAGELF
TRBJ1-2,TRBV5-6,ASSPTGQTRHYT
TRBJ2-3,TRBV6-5,ASSYSMGPEGAHMNTQY
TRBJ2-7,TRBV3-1,ATGIRDRVH
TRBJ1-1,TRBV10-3,AISESSPTEAF
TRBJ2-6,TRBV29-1,SVRGSGANVLT
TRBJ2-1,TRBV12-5,ASGLVQLAGGEQF
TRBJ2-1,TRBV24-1,ATSGSGSGYGEQF
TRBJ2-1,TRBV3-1,ASSQDGGTSQQF
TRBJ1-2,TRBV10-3,AISDGQGAFGYT
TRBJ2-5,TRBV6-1,ASSPGRTRETQY
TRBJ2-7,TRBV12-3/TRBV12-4,ASSFGPFSYEQY
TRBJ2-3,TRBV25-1,ASSDRTPGTPYKTDTQY
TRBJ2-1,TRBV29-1,SVLPYPGTHHNEQF
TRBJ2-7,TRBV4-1,ASSQGRARDPRDEQY
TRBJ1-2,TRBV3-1,ASSQTQTPVYGYT
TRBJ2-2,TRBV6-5,ASSYSVRGTNTGELF
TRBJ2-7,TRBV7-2,ASTRGQVAYEQY
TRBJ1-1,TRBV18,ASSGQKNTEAF
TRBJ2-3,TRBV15,ATNDRGGPDTQY
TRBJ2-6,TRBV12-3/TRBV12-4,ASSVPGPVSGANVLT
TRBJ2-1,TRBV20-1,SALSGTRNEQF
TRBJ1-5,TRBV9,ASRVQGLQPQH
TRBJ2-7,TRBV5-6,ASSARTAGLAGGIEQY
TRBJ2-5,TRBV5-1,ASSLTGTAIQETQY
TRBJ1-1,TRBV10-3,AISARQGKTEAF